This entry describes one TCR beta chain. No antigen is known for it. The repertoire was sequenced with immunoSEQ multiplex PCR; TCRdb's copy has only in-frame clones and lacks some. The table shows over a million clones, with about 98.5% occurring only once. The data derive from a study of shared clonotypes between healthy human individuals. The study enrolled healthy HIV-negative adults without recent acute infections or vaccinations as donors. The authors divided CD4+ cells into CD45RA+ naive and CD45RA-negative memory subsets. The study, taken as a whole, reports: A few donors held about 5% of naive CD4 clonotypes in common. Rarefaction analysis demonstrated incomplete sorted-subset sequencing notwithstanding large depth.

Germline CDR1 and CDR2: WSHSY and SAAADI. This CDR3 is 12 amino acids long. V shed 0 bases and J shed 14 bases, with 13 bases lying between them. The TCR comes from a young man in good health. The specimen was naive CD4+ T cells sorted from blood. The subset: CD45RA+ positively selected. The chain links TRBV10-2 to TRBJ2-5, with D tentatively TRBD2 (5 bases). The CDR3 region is CASSESGGPRYF. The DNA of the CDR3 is TGCGCCAGCAGTGAGTCGGGCGGGCCCCGATACTTC.